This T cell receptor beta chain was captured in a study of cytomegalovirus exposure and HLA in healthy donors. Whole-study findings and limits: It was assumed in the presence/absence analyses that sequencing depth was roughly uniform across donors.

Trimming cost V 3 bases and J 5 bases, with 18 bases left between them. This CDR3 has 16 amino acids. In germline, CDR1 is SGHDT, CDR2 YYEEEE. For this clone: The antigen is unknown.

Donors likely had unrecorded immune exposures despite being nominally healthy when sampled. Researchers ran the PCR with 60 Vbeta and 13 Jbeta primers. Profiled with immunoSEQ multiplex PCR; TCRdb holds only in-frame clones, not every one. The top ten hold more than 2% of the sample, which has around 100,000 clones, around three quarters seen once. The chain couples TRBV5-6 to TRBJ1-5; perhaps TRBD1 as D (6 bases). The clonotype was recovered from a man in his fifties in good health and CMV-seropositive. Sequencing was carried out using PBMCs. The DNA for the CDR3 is TGTGCCAGCAGCTCCTTGGGAGGGGGTCACTATCAGCCCCAGCATTTT. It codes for CASSSLGGGHYQPQHF.